The clone carrying this T cell receptor beta chain was recorded a few times. Its antigen remains unknown. Germline trimming cut 4 bases from V and 7 bases from J; bases unmatched to any gene: 15. Germline CDR1 reads SNHLY; CDR2 reads FYNNEI. The CDR3 length is 18 residues. Profiling relied on immunoSEQ multiplex PCR, and the TCRdb table lists in-frame clones only, not all of them. The data show 80,000 to 100,000 clones, around 68% seen once. This record comes from a study of shared clonotypes between healthy human individuals. General study points: It was the non-shared clonotypes that had lower generation probabilities than clonotypes shared by all four donors. Sharing across several donors was seen in 4% to 5% of naive CD4 clonotypes.

The sequence came from a man younger than 40 in good health. The sequenced material came from memory CD8+ T cells sorted from blood. Specified subset: CD45RO+ cells pooled with CCR7-negative TemRA cells. The chain joins TRBV2 to TRBJ2-1, with 11 bases lining up with TRBD2. Written as DNA, the CDR3 is TGTGCCAGCAGTGTTTCCCTGCTTACTAGCGGGAGAGGGAATGAGCAGTTCTTC. Encoded protein: CASSVSLLTSGRGNEQFF.